This T cell receptor (beta chain) was recovered during a study of T cell repertoires in cytomegalovirus infection. For the study at large: It can be stated that public TCR beta signatures indicated CMV infection as well as a matching HLA type. The study's findings and limits: Based on cumulative public TCR beta family frequency, carriers of CMV plus the relevant HLA were identified. In two of eight donors, the top clonotype was HLA-C-restricted CMV-specific.

Each CDR3 protein is one row after TCRdb ran MiXCR on the reads. The repertoire has approximately 400,000 distinct CDR3 sequences, around 32% of them found once; the top ten carry 12% to 15%. Points on this clonotype: The antigen is unknown.

The CDR3 totals 15 residues. With 0 bases removed from V and 5 bases from J, the gap between germline ends came to 13 bases. Germline V gene sequence: CDR1 LNHDA, CDR2 SQIVND (reference sequence). Sequencing input: PBMCs. This chain uses TRBV19 with TRBJ1-2; TRBD1 is a possible D gene (5 bases). The receptor was isolated from a human donor in good health (CMV status not recorded). Some clones in this sample may be carry-over from other donors' samples. CDR3 residues: CASSIDAGRLYGYTF. For the CDR3, the DNA is TGTGCCAGTAGTATAGATGCAGGGCGCCTATATGGCTACACCTTC.